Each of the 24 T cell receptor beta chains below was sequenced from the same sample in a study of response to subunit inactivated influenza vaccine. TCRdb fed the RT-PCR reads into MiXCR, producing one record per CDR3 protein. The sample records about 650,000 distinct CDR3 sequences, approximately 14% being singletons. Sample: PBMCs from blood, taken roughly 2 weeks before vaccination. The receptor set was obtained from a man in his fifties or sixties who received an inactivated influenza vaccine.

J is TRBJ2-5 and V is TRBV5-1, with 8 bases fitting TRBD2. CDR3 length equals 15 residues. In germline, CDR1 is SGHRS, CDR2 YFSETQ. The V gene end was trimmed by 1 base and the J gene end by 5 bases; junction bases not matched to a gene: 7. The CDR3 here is CASSLQSGGPETQYF. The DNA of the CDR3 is TGCGCCAGCAGCTTGCAGTCGGGGGGGCCGGAGACCCAGTACTTC. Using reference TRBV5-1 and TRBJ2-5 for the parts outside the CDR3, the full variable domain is KAGVTQTPRYLIKTRGQQVTLSCSPISGHRSVSWYQQTPGQGLQFLFEYFSETQRNKGNFPGRFSGRQFSNSRSEMNVSTLELGDSALYLCASSLQSGGPETQYFGPGTRLLVL.

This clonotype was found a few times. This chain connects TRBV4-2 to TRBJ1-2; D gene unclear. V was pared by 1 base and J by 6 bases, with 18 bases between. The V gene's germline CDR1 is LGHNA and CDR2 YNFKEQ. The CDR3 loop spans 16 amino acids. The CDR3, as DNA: TGTGCCAGCAGCCAAGGCGAAAACCAAGGGAAGGATGGCTACACCTTC. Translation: CASSQGENQGKDGYTF.

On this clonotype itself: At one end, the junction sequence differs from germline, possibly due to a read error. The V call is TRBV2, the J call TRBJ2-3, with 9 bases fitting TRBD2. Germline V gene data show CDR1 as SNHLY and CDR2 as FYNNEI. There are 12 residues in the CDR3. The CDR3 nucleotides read TGTGCCAGCAGTGAAGCACGGACTAGCGCAAACTTT. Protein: CASSEARTSANF.

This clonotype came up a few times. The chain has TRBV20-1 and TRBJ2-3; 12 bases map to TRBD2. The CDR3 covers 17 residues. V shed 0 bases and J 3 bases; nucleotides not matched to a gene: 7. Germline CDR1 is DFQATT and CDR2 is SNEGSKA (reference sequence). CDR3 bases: TGCAGTGCTAGAGATCAGCTAGCGGGGGGGTTTACAGATACGCAGTATTTT. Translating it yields CSARDQLAGGFTDTQYF.

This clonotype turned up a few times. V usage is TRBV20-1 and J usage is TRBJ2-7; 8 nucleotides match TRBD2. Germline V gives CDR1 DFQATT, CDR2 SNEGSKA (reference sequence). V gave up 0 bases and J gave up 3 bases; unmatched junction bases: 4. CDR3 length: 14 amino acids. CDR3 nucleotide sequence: TGCAGTGCTAGAGATGGGGCGGGGGGCTACGAGCAGTACTTC. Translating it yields CSARDGAGGYEQYF.

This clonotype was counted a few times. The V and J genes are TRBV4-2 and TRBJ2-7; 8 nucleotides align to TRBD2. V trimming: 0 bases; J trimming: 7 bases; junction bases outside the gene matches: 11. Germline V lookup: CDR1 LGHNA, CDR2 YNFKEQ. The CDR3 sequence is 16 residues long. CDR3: CASSQDLLAGRGEQYF. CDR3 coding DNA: TGTGCCAGCAGCCAAGATCTGCTAGCGGGCAGGGGTGAGCAGTACTTC.

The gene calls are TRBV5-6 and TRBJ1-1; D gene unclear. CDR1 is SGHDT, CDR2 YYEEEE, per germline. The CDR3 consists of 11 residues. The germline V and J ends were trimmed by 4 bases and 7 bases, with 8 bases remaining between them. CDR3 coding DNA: TGTGCCAGCAGCCTATCTAGTGAAGCTTTCTTT. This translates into CASSLSSEAFF.

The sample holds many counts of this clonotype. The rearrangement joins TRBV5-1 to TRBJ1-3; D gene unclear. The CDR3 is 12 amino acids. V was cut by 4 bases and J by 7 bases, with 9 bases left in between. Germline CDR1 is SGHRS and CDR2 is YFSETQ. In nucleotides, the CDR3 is TGCGCCAGCAGCGATACGAGCAACACCATATATTTT. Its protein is CASSDTSNTIYF.

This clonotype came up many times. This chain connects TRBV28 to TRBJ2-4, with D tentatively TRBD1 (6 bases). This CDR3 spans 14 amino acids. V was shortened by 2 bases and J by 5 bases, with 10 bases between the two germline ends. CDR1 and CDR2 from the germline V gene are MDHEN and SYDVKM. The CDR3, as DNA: TGTGCCAGCAGTTTAACAGGGCGGGAAAACATTCAGTACTTC. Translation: CASSLTGRENIQYF.

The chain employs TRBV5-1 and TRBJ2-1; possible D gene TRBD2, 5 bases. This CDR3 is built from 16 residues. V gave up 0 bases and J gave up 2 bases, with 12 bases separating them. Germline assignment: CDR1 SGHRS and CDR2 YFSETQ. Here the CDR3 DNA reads TGCGCCAGCAGCTTGGCAACTAGTAGGGCCTACAATGAGCAGTTCTTC. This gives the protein CASSLATSRAYNEQFF.

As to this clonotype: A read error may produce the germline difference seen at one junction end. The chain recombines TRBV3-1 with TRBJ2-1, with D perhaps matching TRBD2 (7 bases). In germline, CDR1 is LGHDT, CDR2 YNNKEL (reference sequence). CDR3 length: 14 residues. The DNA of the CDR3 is TGTGCCAGTTCACGGGGGGCCTCCTCCAATGAGCAGTTCTTC. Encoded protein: CASSRGASSNEQFF.

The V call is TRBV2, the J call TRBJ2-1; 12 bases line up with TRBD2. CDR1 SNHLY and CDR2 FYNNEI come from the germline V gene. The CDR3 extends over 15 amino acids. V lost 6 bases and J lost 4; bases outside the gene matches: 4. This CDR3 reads CASRAGLAGYNEQFF. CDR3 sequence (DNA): TGTGCCAGCAGAGCAGGACTAGCGGGGTACAATGAGCAGTTCTTC.

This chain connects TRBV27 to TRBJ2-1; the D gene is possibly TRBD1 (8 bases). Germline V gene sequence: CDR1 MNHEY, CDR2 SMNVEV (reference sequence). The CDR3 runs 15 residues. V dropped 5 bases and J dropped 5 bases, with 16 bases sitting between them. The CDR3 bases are TGTGCCAGCAGTCCCTGGACAGGGAGGGACAATGAGCAGTTCTTC. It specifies CASSPWTGRDNEQFF.

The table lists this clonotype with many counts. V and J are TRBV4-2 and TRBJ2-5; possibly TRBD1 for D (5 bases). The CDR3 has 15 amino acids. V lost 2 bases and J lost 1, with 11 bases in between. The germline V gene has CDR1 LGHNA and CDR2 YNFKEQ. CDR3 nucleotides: TGTGCCAGCAGCCAACAAGACAGACTCCAAGAGACCCAGTACTTC. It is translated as CASSQQDRLQETQYF.

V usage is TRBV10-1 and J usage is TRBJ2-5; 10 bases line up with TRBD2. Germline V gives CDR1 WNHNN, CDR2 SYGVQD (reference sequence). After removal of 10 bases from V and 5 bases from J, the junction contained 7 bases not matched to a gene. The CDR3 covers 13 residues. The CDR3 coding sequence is TGCGCCACCCAGCGGGGGGGCTCTGAGACCCAGTACTTC. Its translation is CATQRGGSETQYF.

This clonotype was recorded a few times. This CDR3 reads CASSVSRSYEQYF. As DNA, the CDR3 is TGTGCCAGCAGTGTAAGCAGATCCTACGAGCAGTACTTC. The chain couples TRBV2 to TRBJ2-7; D unresolved. CDR3 length: 13 amino acids. Deletions cut 4 bases from V and 1 base from J, with 8 bases between. Looked up from germline, CDR1 is SNHLY and CDR2 is FYNNEI.

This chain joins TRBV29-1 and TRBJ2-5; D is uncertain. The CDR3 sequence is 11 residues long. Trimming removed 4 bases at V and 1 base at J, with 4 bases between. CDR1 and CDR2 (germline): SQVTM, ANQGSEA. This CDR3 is CSVGVQETQYF. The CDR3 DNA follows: TGCAGCGTTGGGGTCCAAGAGACCCAGTACTTC.

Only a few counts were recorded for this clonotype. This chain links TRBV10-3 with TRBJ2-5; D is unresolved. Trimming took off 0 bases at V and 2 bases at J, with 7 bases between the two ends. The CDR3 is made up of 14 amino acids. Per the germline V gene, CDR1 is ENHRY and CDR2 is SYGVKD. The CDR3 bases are TGTGCCATCAGTGAGTCAGAGAATCAAGAGACCCAGTACTTC. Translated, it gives CAISESENQETQYF.

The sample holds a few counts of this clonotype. As DNA, the CDR3 is TGTGCCAGCAGCTCCCGATACTGGGGGGACAATGAGCAGTTCTTC. It translates to CASSSRYWGDNEQFF. The rearrangement uses TRBV11-2 and TRBJ2-1; the D gene is possibly TRBD2 (6 bases). Looked up from germline, CDR1 is SGHAT and CDR2 is FQNNGV. The V end lost 4 bases, the J end lost 5 bases, and 15 bases lay between the germline ends. This CDR3 is built from 15 residues.

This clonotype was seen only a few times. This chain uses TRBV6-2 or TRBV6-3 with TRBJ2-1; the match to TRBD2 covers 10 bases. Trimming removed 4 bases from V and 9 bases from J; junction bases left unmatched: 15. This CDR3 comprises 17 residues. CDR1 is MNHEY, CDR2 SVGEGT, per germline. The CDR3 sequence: CASSFGAGGPSGREQFF. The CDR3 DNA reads TGTGCCAGCAGTTTCGGAGCGGGAGGGCCCTCGGGGCGTGAGCAGTTCTTC.

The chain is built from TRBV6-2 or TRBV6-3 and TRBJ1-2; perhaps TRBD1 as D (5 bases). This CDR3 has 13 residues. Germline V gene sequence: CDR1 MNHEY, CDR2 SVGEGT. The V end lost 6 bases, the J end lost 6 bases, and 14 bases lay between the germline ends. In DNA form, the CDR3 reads TGTGCCAGCAGACTCAGGGATTGGGATGGCTACACCTTC. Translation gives CASRLRDWDGYTF.

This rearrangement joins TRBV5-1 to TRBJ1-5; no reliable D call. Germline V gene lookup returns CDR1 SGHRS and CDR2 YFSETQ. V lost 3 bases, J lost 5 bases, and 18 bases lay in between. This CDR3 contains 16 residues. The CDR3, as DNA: TGCGCCAGCAGCTGGTGGAGGAAATTAGGCGATCAGCCCCAGCATTTT. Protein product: CASSWWRKLGDQPQHF.

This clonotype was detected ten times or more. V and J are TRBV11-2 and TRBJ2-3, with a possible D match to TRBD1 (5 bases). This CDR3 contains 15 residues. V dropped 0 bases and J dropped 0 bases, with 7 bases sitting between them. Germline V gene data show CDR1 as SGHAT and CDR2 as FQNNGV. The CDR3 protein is CASSLDTGSTDTQYF. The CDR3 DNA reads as TGTGCCAGCAGCTTAGACACAGGTAGCACAGATACGCAGTATTTT.

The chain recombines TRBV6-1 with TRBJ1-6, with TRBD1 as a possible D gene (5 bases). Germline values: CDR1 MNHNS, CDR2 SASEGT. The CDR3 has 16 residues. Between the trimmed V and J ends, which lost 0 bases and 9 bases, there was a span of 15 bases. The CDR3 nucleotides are TGTGCCAGCAGTGAAGCGCTTTGGGGGATGGGTTCACCCCTCCACTTT. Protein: CASSEALWGMGSPLHF.